This is a list of T cell receptor beta chains from one sample in a study of beta chain features in type 1 diabetes. Generated by immunoSEQ multiplex PCR, the TCRdb table keeps only in-frame clones and is missing some. Altogether about 410,000 clones are present, 11% to 15% being singletons, with the ten largest covering roughly 0.033%. The sequencing input was naive CD4+ T cells from blood. The receptors shown here come from a man younger than 45 in good health. Each CDR3 is given with its conserved first and last residue. The order of the fields is D gene, V gene, clone size, J gene, CDR3 DNA, CDR3 protein. The D gene is left open where the match is weak. For some rows the clone size is stated as once, few or many, or as a class when expanded; others skip it.

d_call: -; v_call: TRBV7-2; clone_size: few; j_call: TRBJ2-4; cdr3_nt: TGTGCCAGCAGCCCTAATCACTTACCGGAAAACATTCAGTACTTC; cdr3_aa: CASSPNHLPENIQYF
d_call: -; v_call: TRBV5-1; clone_size: few; j_call: TRBJ1-2; cdr3_nt: TGCGCCAGCAGCTCGGGACGGAGGCTATTGGATGGCTACACCTTC; cdr3_aa: CASSSGRRLLDGYTF
d_call: TRBD2; v_call: TRBV30; clone_size: few; j_call: TRBJ2-3; cdr3_nt: TGTGCCTGGAGCCGTACTAGCGGGAGCCGGGGGACGCAGTATTTT; cdr3_aa: CAWSRTSGSRGTQYF
d_call: -; v_call: TRBV5-1; clone_size: few; j_call: TRBJ1-4; cdr3_nt: TGCGCCAGCAGCTTATTTGGCAGGATGGATGAAAAACTGTTTTTT; cdr3_aa: CASSLFGRMDEKLFF
d_call: TRBD2; v_call: TRBV4-2; clone_size: -; j_call: TRBJ2-7; cdr3_nt: TGTGCCAGCAGCCAACCGAGCGGGGGGGCGATGTACGAGCAGTACTTC; cdr3_aa: CASSQPSGGAMYEQYF
d_call: -; v_call: TRBV20-1; clone_size: few; j_call: TRBJ2-3; cdr3_nt: TGCAGTGCCGGCTTATTCGATACGCAGTATTTT; cdr3_aa: CSAGLFDTQYF
d_call: -; v_call: TRBV4-3; clone_size: few; j_call: TRBJ2-7; cdr3_nt: TGCGCCAGCAGCCAAGTAGTAGCGGAGTCCTACGAGCAGTACTTC; cdr3_aa: CASSQVVAESYEQYF
d_call: -; v_call: TRBV7-9; clone_size: few; j_call: TRBJ1-2; cdr3_nt: TGTGCCAGCACGACTTCTTTCCAAGATGGCTACACCTTC; cdr3_aa: CASTTSFQDGYTF
d_call: TRBD2; v_call: TRBV12-5; clone_size: few; j_call: TRBJ2-1; cdr3_nt: TGTGCTAGTGTTCGCCGGGCCGCCCTAGCGGATGAGCAGTTCTTC; cdr3_aa: CASVRRAALADEQFF
d_call: -; v_call: TRBV4-3; clone_size: -; j_call: TRBJ2-1; cdr3_nt: TGCGCCAGCAGCCAAGATCTTCAGGGACGGAATGAGCAGTTCTTC; cdr3_aa: CASSQDLQGRNEQFF
d_call: TRBD2; v_call: TRBV4-2; clone_size: few; j_call: TRBJ2-4; cdr3_nt: TGTGCCAGCAGCCAAATGGGCGCCGGGACTAGCGGGAGTACGTCCCAAAACATTCAGTACTTC; cdr3_aa: CASSQMGAGTSGSTSQNIQYF
d_call: -; v_call: TRBV4-2; clone_size: -; j_call: TRBJ2-5; cdr3_nt: TGTGCCAGCAGCCAAGTCAAGGGTTGGAGGGAGACCCAGTACTTC; cdr3_aa: CASSQVKGWRETQYF
d_call: TRBD2; v_call: TRBV7-2; clone_size: few; j_call: TRBJ2-3; cdr3_nt: TGTGCCAGCAGCCGTAGACTAGCGGGGGGCACAGATACGCAGTATTTT; cdr3_aa: CASSRRLAGGTDTQYF
d_call: -; v_call: TRBV28; clone_size: -; j_call: TRBJ1-2; cdr3_nt: TGTGCCAGCAGATCCCATGGGCCCCCTTGGTATGGCTACACCTTC; cdr3_aa: CASRSHGPPWYGYTF
d_call: TRBD2; v_call: TRBV7-2; clone_size: -; j_call: TRBJ2-3; cdr3_nt: TGTGCCAGCAGCTTACTAGCGGGGGTTAGCACAGATACGCAGTATTTT; cdr3_aa: CASSLLAGVSTDTQYF
d_call: TRBD2; v_call: TRBV7-8; clone_size: -; j_call: TRBJ2-3; cdr3_nt: TGTGCCAGCAGCGTCCGACTAGCGGGAGAGGCAGATACGCAGTATTTT; cdr3_aa: CASSVRLAGEADTQYF
d_call: -; v_call: TRBV27; clone_size: few; j_call: TRBJ2-5; cdr3_nt: TGTGCCAGCAGTCCCGCTGGGGGGTACCAAGAGACCCAGTACTTC; cdr3_aa: CASSPAGGYQETQYF
d_call: -; v_call: TRBV7-2; clone_size: -; j_call: TRBJ2-7; cdr3_nt: TGTGCCAGCAGCACGGGGGCCTACGAGCAGTACTTC; cdr3_aa: CASSTGAYEQYF
d_call: TRBD1; v_call: TRBV5-1; clone_size: -; j_call: TRBJ2-2; cdr3_nt: TGCGCCAGCAGCCTTGGGACAGGGACCACCGGGGAGCTGTTTTTT; cdr3_aa: CASSLGTGTTGELFF
d_call: -; v_call: TRBV15; clone_size: -; j_call: TRBJ2-1; cdr3_nt: TGTGCCACCAGCAGAGATCAGCAATACAATGAGCAGTTCTTC; cdr3_aa: CATSRDQQYNEQFF
d_call: -; v_call: TRBV25-1; clone_size: few; j_call: TRBJ2-5; cdr3_nt: TGTGCCAGCAGTGGAACAGGAAAAGGCACAATGGAGACCCAGTACTTC; cdr3_aa: CASSGTGKGTMETQYF
d_call: -; v_call: TRBV7-2; clone_size: -; j_call: TRBJ2-5; cdr3_nt: TGTGCCAGCGCCCCGGGGTACCAAGAGACCCAGTACTTC; cdr3_aa: CASAPGYQETQYF
d_call: TRBD2; v_call: TRBV11-1; clone_size: -; j_call: TRBJ2-5; cdr3_nt: TGTGCCAGCAGCCCTAGCGGGAGGGCCGGGGAGACCCAGTACTTC; cdr3_aa: CASSPSGRAGETQYF
d_call: -; v_call: TRBV6-5; clone_size: -; j_call: TRBJ2-3; cdr3_nt: TGTGCCAGCAGTTACTCGTGGGACACAGATACGCAGTATTTT; cdr3_aa: CASSYSWDTDTQYF
d_call: TRBD2; v_call: TRBV9; clone_size: -; j_call: TRBJ2-1; cdr3_nt: TGTGCCAGCAGCCTACCGGGACTAGCGGGAGCTAATGAGCAGTTCTTC; cdr3_aa: CASSLPGLAGANEQFF
d_call: TRBD1; v_call: TRBV29-1; clone_size: few; j_call: TRBJ1-5; cdr3_nt: TGCAGCGCCCTACAGGGGCGCAATCAGCCCCAGCATTTT; cdr3_aa: CSALQGRNQPQHF
d_call: -; v_call: TRBV29-1; clone_size: -; j_call: TRBJ2-2; cdr3_nt: TGCAGCGTTCAGTCTGGGGGCGACACCGGGGAGCTGTTTTTT; cdr3_aa: CSVQSGGDTGELFF
d_call: -; v_call: TRBV29-1; clone_size: few; j_call: TRBJ2-1; cdr3_nt: TGCAGCGTTGGGGCACAAAGGTATGAGCAGTTCTTC; cdr3_aa: CSVGAQRYEQFF
d_call: TRBD1; v_call: TRBV7-7; clone_size: -; j_call: TRBJ2-1; cdr3_nt: TGTGCCAGCAGCAAGACAGGGTATAATGAGCAGTTCTTC; cdr3_aa: CASSKTGYNEQFF
d_call: -; v_call: TRBV2; clone_size: -; j_call: TRBJ2-7; cdr3_nt: TGTGCCAGCAGTGTTCTCCAGGGCTTCCACGAGCAGTACTTC; cdr3_aa: CASSVLQGFHEQYF
d_call: TRBD1; v_call: TRBV5-1; clone_size: few; j_call: TRBJ2-7; cdr3_nt: TGCGCCAGCAGCTTGGGGGGATTCCGGGACAGATCCTCCGAGCAGTACTTC; cdr3_aa: CASSLGGFRDRSSEQYF